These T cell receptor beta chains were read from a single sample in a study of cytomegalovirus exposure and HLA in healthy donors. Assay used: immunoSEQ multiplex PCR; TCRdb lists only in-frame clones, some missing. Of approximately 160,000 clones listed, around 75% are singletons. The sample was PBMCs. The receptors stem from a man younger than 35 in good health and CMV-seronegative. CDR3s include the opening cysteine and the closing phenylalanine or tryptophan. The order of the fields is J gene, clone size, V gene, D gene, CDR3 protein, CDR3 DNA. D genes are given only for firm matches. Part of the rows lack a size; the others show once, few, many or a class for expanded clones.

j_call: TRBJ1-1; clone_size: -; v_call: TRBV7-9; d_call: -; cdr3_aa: CASSLGAFNTEAFF; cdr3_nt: TGTGCCAGCAGCTTAGGGGCCTTTAACACTGAAGCTTTCTTT
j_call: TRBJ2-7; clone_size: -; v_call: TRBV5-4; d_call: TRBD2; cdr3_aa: CASSFGTSGYEQYF; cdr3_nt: TGTGCCAGCAGCTTTGGGACTAGCGGTTACGAGCAGTACTTC
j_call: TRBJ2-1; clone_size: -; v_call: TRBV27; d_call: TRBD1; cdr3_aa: CASSLGQGVSNEQFF; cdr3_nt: TGTGCCAGCAGTTTGGGACAGGGGGTAAGTAATGAGCAGTTCTTC
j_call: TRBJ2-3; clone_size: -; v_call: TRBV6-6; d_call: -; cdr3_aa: CASSPSLDTQYF; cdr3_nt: TGTGCCAGCAGCCCCTCTTTAGATACGCAGTATTTT
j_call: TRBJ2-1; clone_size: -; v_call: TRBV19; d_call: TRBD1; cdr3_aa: CASSISLPGTGDNEQFF; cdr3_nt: TGTGCCAGTAGTATATCCCTCCCCGGGACAGGTGACAATGAGCAGTTCTTC
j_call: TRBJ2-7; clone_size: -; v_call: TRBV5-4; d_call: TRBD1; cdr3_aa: CASSSPGQGEHEQYF; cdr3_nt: TGTGCCAGCAGCTCCCCGGGACAGGGAGAACACGAGCAGTACTTC
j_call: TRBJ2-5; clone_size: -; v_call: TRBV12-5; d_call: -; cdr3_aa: CASGGVGETQYF; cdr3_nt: TGTGCTAGTGGAGGGGTGGGAGAGACCCAGTACTTC
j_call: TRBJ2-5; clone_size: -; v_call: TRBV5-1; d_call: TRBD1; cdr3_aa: CASSLNIGTANQETQYF; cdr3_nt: TGCGCCAGCAGCTTGAATATTGGGACAGCGAACCAAGAGACCCAGTACTTC
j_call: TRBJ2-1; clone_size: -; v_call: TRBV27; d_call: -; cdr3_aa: CASSSGRVPHNEQFF; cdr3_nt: TGTGCCAGCAGTTCCGGGCGGGTGCCCCACAATGAGCAGTTCTTC
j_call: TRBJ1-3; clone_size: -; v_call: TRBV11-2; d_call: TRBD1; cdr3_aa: CASSARTGPSGNTIYF; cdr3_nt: TGTGCCAGCAGCGCCCGGACAGGCCCTTCTGGAAACACCATATATTTT
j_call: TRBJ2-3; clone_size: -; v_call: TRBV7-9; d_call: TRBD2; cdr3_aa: CASSVTSGGDTQYF; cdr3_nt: TGTGCCAGCAGCGTGACTAGCGGCGGTGATACGCAGTATTTT
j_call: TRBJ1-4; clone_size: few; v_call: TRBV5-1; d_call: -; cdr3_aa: CASRSKINEKLFF; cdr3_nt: TGCGCCAGCAGGAGTAAGATAAACGAAAAACTGTTTTTT
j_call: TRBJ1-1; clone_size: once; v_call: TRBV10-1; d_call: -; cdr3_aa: CASSELAGIAEAFF; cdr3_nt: TGCGCCAGCAGTGAGTTGGCGGGAATTGCTGAAGCTTTCTTT
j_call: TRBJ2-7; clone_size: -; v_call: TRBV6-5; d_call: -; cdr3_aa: CASRGGGVGGEQYF; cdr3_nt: TGTGCCAGCAGGGGGGGTGGGGTGGGGGGCGAGCAGTACTTC
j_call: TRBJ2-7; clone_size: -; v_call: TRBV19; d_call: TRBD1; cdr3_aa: CASSITSGGGEQYF; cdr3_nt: TGTGCCAGTAGTATCACCTCAGGGGGCGGCGAGCAGTACTTC
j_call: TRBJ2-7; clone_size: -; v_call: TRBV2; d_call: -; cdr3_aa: CASTKGGAAYEQYF; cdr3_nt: TGTGCCAGCACCAAGGGGGGGGCGGCCTACGAGCAGTACTTC
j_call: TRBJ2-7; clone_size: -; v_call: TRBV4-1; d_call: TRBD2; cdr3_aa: CASSQEGGTYEQYF; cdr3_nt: TGCGCCAGCAGCCAAGAGGGAGGGACCTACGAGCAGTACTTC
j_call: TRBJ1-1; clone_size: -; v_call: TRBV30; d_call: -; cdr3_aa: CAWSPPRQEAFF; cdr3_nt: TGTGCCTGGAGTCCCCCCAGGCAGGAAGCTTTCTTT
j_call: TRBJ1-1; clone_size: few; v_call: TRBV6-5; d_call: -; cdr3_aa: CASSYEVTGSEAFF; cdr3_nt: TGTGCCAGCAGTTACGAGGTTACCGGCTCTGAAGCTTTCTTT
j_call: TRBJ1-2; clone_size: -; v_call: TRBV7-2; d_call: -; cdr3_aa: CATSTGVGNYGYTF; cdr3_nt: TGTGCCACCTCGACGGGGGTGGGAAACTATGGCTACACCTTC
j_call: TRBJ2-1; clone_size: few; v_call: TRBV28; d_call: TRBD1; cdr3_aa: CASTTGGRDAEQFF; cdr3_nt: TGTGCCAGCACCACAGGGGGCAGGGATGCTGAGCAGTTCTTC
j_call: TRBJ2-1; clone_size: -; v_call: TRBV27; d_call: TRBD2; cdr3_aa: CASSFVWAGDGNEQFF; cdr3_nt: TGTGCCAGCAGTTTCGTATGGGCGGGAGACGGTAATGAGCAGTTCTTC
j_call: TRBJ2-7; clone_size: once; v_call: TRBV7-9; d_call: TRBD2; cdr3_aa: CASSLGTSGSASYEQYF; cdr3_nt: TGTGCCAGCAGCTTGGGGACTAGCGGGAGTGCGTCCTACGAGCAGTACTTC
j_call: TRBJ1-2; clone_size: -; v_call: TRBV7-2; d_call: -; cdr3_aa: CASSLTGGHYGYTF; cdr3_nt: TGTGCCAGCAGCTTGACGGGGGGGCACTATGGCTACACCTTC
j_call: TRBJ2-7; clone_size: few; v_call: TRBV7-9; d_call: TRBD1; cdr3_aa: CSSSSLGQGASHEQYF; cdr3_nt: TGTTCCAGCAGCTCACTAGGACAGGGGGCGTCGCACGAGCAGTACTTC
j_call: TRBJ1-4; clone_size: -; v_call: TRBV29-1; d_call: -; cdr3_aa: CSAKIQGTNEKLFF; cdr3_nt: TGCAGCGCCAAAATACAGGGAACTAATGAAAAACTGTTTTTT
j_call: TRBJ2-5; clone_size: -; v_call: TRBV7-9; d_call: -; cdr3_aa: CASSYAWRGSKETQYF; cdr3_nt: TGTGCCAGCAGCTACGCCTGGAGAGGGTCCAAAGAGACCCAGTACTTC
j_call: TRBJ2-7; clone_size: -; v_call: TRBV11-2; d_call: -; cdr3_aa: CASSLYGGTSYEQYF; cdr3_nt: TGTGCCAGCAGCTTATACGGCGGGACGTCATACGAGCAGTACTTC
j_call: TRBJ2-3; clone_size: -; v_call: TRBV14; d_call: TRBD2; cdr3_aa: CARRFSPQREGPGDTQYF; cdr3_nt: TGTGCCAGGAGATTTTCTCCCCAGCGGGAGGGCCCAGGGGATACGCAGTATTTT
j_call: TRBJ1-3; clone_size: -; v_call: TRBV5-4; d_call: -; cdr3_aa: CASSLVAEEDTIYF; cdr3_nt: TGTGCCAGCAGCTTGGTGGCCGAGGAAGACACCATATATTTT
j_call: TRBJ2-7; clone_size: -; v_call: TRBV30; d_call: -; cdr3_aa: CAWSVSGGEQYF; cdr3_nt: TGTGCCTGGAGTGTTTCTGGGGGGGAGCAGTACTTC
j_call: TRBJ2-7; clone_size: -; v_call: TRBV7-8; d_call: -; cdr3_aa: CASSLDGGIYEQYF; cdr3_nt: TGTGCCAGCAGCTTAGATGGCGGGATCTACGAGCAGTACTTC
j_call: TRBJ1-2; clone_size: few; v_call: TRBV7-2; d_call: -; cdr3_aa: CASSLEVRGIYGYTF; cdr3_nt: TGTGCCAGCAGCTTAGAGGTCAGGGGAATCTATGGCTACACCTTC
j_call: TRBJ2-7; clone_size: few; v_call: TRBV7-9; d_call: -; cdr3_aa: CASSLELVGHEQYF; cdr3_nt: TGTGCCAGCAGCTTGGAGCTCGTTGGCCACGAGCAGTACTTC
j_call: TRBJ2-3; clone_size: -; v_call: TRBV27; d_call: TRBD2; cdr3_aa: CASSSYTSGGSTDTQYF; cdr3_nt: TGTGCCAGCAGTTCTTATACTAGCGGAGGTAGCACAGATACGCAGTATTTT
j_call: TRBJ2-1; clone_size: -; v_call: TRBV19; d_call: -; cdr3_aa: CASSNDPGSRGEQFF; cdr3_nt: TGTGCCAGTAGTAACGACCCGGGGAGCCGAGGTGAGCAGTTCTTC
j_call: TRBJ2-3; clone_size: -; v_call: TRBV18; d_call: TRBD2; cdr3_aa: CASSPRSGRSTDTQYF; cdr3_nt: TGTGCCAGCTCACCACGAAGCGGGAGGAGCACAGATACGCAGTATTTT
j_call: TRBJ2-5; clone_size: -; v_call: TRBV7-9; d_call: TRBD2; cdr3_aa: CASSLAGTIAGRQETQYF; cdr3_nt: TGTGCCAGCAGCTTAGCTGGGACCATAGCGGGAAGGCAAGAGACCCAGTACTTC
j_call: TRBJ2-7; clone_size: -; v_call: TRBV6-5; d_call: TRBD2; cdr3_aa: CASSGQREGYEQYF; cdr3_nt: TGTGCCAGCAGTGGACAGCGGGAGGGCTACGAGCAGTACTTC
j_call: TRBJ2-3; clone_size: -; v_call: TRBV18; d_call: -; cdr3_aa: CASSPNSRTSTDTQYF; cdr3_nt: TGTGCCAGCTCACCAAACAGTAGGACTAGCACAGATACGCAGTATTTT
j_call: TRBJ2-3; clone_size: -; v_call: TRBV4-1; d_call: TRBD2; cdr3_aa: CASTQTSGRHTDTQYF; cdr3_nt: TGCGCCAGCACCCAGACTAGCGGGAGGCACACAGATACGCAGTATTTT